This T cell receptor (beta chain) was recorded in a study of molecular identifiers for immune sequencing clone quantification. CDR1 SGHVS and CDR2 FNYEAQ come from the germline V gene. CDR3 length: 17 residues. One entry per CDR3 protein results from TCRdb running MiXCR on the PCR reads. Counted here are 400,000 to 600,000 distinct CDR3 sequences, about 22% occurring once; the ten biggest clones make up around 0.86%. Worth noting for this clonotype: No antigen is known for it. One end of the junction varies from germline; a read error may be responsible.

Sorted inputs of about 20,000 to 1,000,000 cells, with 10%, 30% or 50% RNA, yielded naive CD8 libraries. Overall study results and limits: Clones that had above 20 RNA copies took up over 97% of effector molecules but under 1% in naive cells.

Input material: naive CD8+ T cells from blood, with Jurkat cell RNA spiked in. The sample's subset: FACS-sorted CD8+CD4-CCR7+CD45RA+ naive T cells. The TCR originated in a human donor in good health. Some libraries in this study had Jurkat cell RNA spiked in. The chain links TRBV7-6 to TRBJ2-1, with D possibly being TRBD2 (6 bases). The CDR3 region is CASSLARDWSSYNGQFF. CDR3 coding DNA: TGTGCCAGCAGCTTAGCGAGGGACTGGAGCTCCTACAATGGGCAGTTCTTC.